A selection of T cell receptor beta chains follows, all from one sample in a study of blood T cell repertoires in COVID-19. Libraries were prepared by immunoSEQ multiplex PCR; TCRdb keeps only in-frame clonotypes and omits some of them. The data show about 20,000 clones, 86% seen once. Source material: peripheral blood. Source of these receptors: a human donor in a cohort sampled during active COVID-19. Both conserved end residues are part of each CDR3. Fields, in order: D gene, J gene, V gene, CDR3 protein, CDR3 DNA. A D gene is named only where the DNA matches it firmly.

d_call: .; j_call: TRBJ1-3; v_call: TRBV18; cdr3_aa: CASSPESRGSGNTIYF; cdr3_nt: TGTGCCAGCTCACCAGAGAGCAGGGGATCGGGAAACACCATATATTTT
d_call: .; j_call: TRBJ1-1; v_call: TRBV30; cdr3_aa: CAWSLSASGGTEAFF; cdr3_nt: TGTGCCTGGAGTCTCTCGGCCTCGGGAGGCACTGAAGCTTTCTTT
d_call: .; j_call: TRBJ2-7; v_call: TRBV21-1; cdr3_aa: CASINFVNYSSYEQYF; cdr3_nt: TGTGCCAGCATCAATTTCGTTAATTATAGCTCCTACGAGCAGTACTTC
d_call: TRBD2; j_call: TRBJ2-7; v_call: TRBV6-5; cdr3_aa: CASRTSGSRYEQYF; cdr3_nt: TGTGCCAGCAGGACTAGCGGGAGTCGCTACGAGCAGTACTTC
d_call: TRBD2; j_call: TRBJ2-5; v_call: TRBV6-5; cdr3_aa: CASSSGGTEQETQYF; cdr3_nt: TGTGCCAGCAGCTCGGGGGGGACGGAACAAGAGACCCAGTACTTC
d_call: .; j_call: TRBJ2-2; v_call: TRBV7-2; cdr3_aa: CASSLSLASTGELFF; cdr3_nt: TGTGCCAGCAGCTTAAGTCTAGCGAGCACCGGGGAGCTGTTTTTT
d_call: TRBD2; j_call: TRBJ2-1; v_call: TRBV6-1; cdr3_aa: CASSETTSGSNEQFF; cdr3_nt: TGTGCCAGCAGTGAAACTACTAGCGGGAGCAATGAGCAGTTCTTC
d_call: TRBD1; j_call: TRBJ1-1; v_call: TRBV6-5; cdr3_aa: CASSRDRPGWTEAFF; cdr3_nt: TGTGCCAGCAGTAGGGACAGGCCAGGGTGGACTGAAGCTTTCTTT
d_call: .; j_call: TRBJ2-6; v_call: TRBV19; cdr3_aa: CASAWTASSGANVLTF; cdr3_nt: TGTGCCAGTGCATGGACAGCCTCCTCTGGGGCCAACGTCCTGACTTTC
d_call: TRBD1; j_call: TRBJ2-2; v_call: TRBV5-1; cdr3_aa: CASSWGQGHTGELFF; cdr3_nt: TGCGCCAGCAGCTGGGGACAGGGCCACACCGGGGAGCTGTTTTTT
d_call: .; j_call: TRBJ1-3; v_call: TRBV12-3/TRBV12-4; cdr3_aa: CASLPRGANTIYF; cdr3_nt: TGTGCCAGCCTTCCCCGGGGGGCAAACACCATATATTTT
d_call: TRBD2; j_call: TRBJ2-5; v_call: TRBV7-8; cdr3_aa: CASNFLAGETQYF; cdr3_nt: TGTGCCAGCAACTTCCTAGCGGGAGAGACCCAGTACTTC
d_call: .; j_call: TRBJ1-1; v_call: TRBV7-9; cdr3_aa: CASSLNRNTEAFF; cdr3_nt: TGTGCCAGCAGCTTAAACAGGAACACTGAAGCTTTCTTT
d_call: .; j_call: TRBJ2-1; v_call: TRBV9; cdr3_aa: CASSVEAGGYNEQFF; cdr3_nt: TGTGCCAGCAGCGTAGAAGCGGGTGGCTACAATGAGCAGTTCTTC